The source of this T cell receptor beta chain is a study of radiotherapy plus CTLA-4 blockade in lung cancer. Study as a whole: Disease control was seen in approximately 29% of patients, objective responses in about 18%.

Study outcomes and limitations: Clones of tumor-derived TCRs expanded in blood after radiotherapy plus ipilimumab. Strongest reported response predictors: early blood clone changes and post-radiation interferon-beta.

The CDR3 covers 13 residues. CDR1 and CDR2 from the germline V gene are SNHLY and FYNNEI. V was shortened by 10 bases and J by 2 bases, with 13 bases between the two germline ends. Profiling relied on immunoSEQ multiplex PCR, and the TCRdb table lists in-frame clones only, not all of them. The table records 50,000 or so clones, 65% to 85% of them present only once. Focal radiation plus CTLA-4 blockade with ipilimumab was given to patients with chemo-refractory metastatic non-small-cell lung cancer. Comment on this clone: Antigen: not known.

This clonotype originated in a human donor with non-small cell lung cancer who had stable disease on radiotherapy plus ipilimumab. This sample comprised peripheral blood, obtained from a patient treated with radiotherapy plus ipilimumab. The chain is built from TRBV2 and TRBJ2-3; D possibly corresponds to TRBD2 (5 bases). This CDR3 reads CATSADTTDTQYF. Here the CDR3 DNA reads TGTGCCACCTCAGCGGATACCACAGATACGCAGTATTTT.